In this sample, the clone carrying this T cell receptor (beta chain) turned up a few times. This entry belongs to a study of control samples from healthy donors and cancer patients. V shed 6 bases and J 2 bases; nucleotides not matched to a gene: 3. There are 14 residues in the CDR3. Germline assignment: CDR1 MRHNA and CDR2 SNTAGT. The method was immunoSEQ multiplex PCR; TCRdb's version includes in-frame clones alone and lacks a portion of them. The sample contains more than 95,000 clones, about 89% of which appear only once. The sequence was collected from a man aged 60-69 years with lung cancer. The genes are TRBV6-4 and TRBJ2-3; 9 bases fit TRBD1. Sequenced material: PBMCs. For the CDR3, the DNA is TGTGCCAGCAGGGACAGGGGCCCCACAGATACGCAGTATTTT. Protein product: CASRDRGPTDTQYF.